Each of the 25 T cell receptor beta chains below was sequenced from the same sample in a study of T-cell reconstitution after alpha-beta-depleted transplantation in children. Unique molecular identifiers featured in how the TCRbeta library was prepared. Using its own MiXCR run on the PCR reads, TCRdb lists one record per CDR3 protein. The sample records about 580,000 distinct CDR3 sequences, about 23% being singletons. This sample comprised PBMCs, mostly from graft donor cells, obtained 360 days after TCRalphabeta/CD19-depleted stem cell transplant. The receptors come from a boy in the first two years of life who had a stem cell transplant for acute myeloid leukemia, so the T cells may come from the graft donor.

This clonotype was seen at least ten times. This rearrangement joins TRBV20-1 to TRBJ2-7, with D maybe TRBD2 (5 bases). Trimming took off 6 bases at V and 3 bases at J, with 15 bases between the two ends. CDR1 and CDR2 from the germline V gene are DFQATT and SNEGSKA (reference sequence). The CDR3 consists of 13 residues. CDR3 amino acids: CSAISLRVYEQYV. The CDR3 coding sequence is TGCAGTGCAATTAGCTTGCGGGTCTACGAGCAGTACGTC.

In its sample, this clonotype was seen many times. The V and J genes are TRBV6-1 and TRBJ1-3; maybe TRBD1 (5 bases). The V end was cut by 4 bases, the J end by 1 base, with 11 bases between. Germline-derived CDR1 and CDR2 are MNHNS and SASEGT. The CDR3 is 15 residues long. CDR3 coding DNA: TGTGCCAGCAGTGCCCGGGGGGGATCTGGAAACACCATATATTTT. This sequence encodes CASSARGGSGNTIYF.

This clonotype was seen a few times. The chain recombines TRBV3-1 with TRBJ1-1; D perhaps matches TRBD1 (5 bases). In germline, CDR1 is LGHDT, CDR2 YNNKEL (reference sequence). Between the trimmed V and J ends, which lost 1 base and 4 bases, there was a span of 10 bases. The CDR3 is 14 residues long. This chain's CDR3 is CASSQGRGLTEAFF. The CDR3 bases are TGTGCCAGCAGCCAAGGGAGGGGCCTCACTGAAGCTTTCTTT.

This clonotype was picked up a small number of times. This rearrangement joins TRBV28 to TRBJ1-1; TRBD1 might be the D (5 bases). The CDR3 consists of 14 residues. Germline-derived CDR1 and CDR2 are MDHEN and SYDVKM. Trimming stripped 2 bases from V and 11 bases from J, with 18 bases between. As DNA, the CDR3 is TGTGCCAGCAGTTTACAGGGCGCGAGGGGCAGGGCTTTCTTT. It encodes CASSLQGARGRAFF.

This clonotype appeared many times. The chain employs TRBV20-1 and TRBJ2-1; 8 positions agree with TRBD2. The germline V gene encodes CDR1 DFQATT and CDR2 SNEGSKA (reference sequence). The junction had 5 bases not matched to a gene; V was cut back by 6 bases and J by 4 bases. The CDR3 runs 13 residues. In DNA, the CDR3 is TGCAGTGCGCAGCGGGAGACATACAATGAGCAGTTCTTC. Amino acids: CSAQRETYNEQFF.

Note on this clonotype: Germline and junction disagree at one end, which may indicate a read error. The V and J genes are TRBV20-1 and TRBJ1-1, with unresolved D. CDR1 and CDR2 from the germline V gene are DFQATT and SNEGSKA (reference sequence). This CDR3 contains 15 residues. CDR3 sequence reads: CSARGFRGENTEALF. Here the CDR3 DNA reads TGCAGTGCTAGAGGTTTTAGAGGAGAGAACACTGAAGCTCTCTTT.

The V and J genes are TRBV27 and TRBJ2-1; TRBD2 matches at 8 bases. From germline, CDR1 is MNHEY and CDR2 SMNVEV (reference sequence). V lost 6 bases, J lost 8 bases, and 18 bases stayed unmatched. The CDR3 has 17 amino acids. In DNA, the CDR3 is TGTGCCAGCAGGCTCGGGGGGGTGACCCTACCTTGGGATGAGCAGTTCTTC. It codes for CASRLGGVTLPWDEQFF.

The chain couples TRBV28 to TRBJ2-5; 7 bases are a match to TRBD1. CDR3 length equals 14 residues. The germline V gene has CDR1 MDHEN and CDR2 SYDVKM. The trim removed 2 bases at V and 5 bases at J, leaving 5 bases unmatched. The CDR3, as DNA: TGTGCCAGCAGTTTAAACCCGACAGGGGAGACCCAGTACTTC. Its protein is CASSLNPTGETQYF.

In its sample, this clonotype was seen once. The J gene is TRBJ1-1, the V gene TRBV4-3; D is perhaps TRBD1 (5 bases). The V gene lost 0 bases and the J gene lost 4 bases, with 12 bases spanning the gap. The CDR3 length is 15 residues. Per the germline V gene, CDR1 is LGHNA and CDR2 is YSLEER. This CDR3 reads CASSQDVAGRTEAFF. The CDR3 DNA reads TGCGCCAGCAGCCAAGATGTGGCAGGGCGCACTGAAGCTTTCTTT.

This chain joins TRBV7-3 and TRBJ1-1; TRBD1 agrees at 9 bases. J was trimmed by 14 bases and V by 5 bases; bases with no gene match: 18. CDR3 length: 15 residues. The germline V gene encodes CDR1 SGHTA and CDR2 FQGTGA. CDR3 region: CASSPVPSGTGYQFF. The CDR3 coding sequence is TGTGCCAGCAGCCCCGTCCCTAGCGGGACAGGGTACCAATTCTTT.

This rearrangement joins TRBV6-1 to TRBJ2-7; unclear D gene. Germline V CDR1 and CDR2: MNHNS, SASEGT. The CDR3 totals 13 residues. The germline V and J ends were trimmed by 7 bases and 0 bases, with 10 bases remaining between them. The CDR3 bases are TGTGCCAGCACCCCTAGGGACTCCTACGAGCAGTACTTC. Translating it yields CASTPRDSYEQYF.

The chain couples TRBV11-3 to TRBJ1-5; D gene uncertain. The V gene's germline CDR1 is SGHNT and CDR2 YENEEA. Trimming stripped 5 bases from V and 0 bases from J, with 14 bases between. This CDR3 region has 16 residues. The CDR3 DNA reads as TGTGCCAGCAGCCAGGCAGGCCTCGTTAGCAATCAGCCCCAGCATTTT. It specifies CASSQAGLVSNQPQHF.

This clonotype was found many times. The chain employs TRBV9 and TRBJ2-7; D is perhaps TRBD1 (6 bases). Looked up from germline, CDR1 is SGDLS and CDR2 is YYNGEE. Trimming took 3 bases from V and 3 from J, leaving 13 bases between them. This CDR3 spans 14 amino acids. CDR3 bases: TGTGCCAGCAGCGGATCAGGACAGTTCTACGAGCAGTACTTC. Its translation is CASSGSGQFYEQYF.

This rearrangement joins TRBV12-3 or TRBV12-4 to TRBJ2-4, with D possibly matching TRBD2 (6 bases). Between the trimmed V and J ends, which lost 6 bases and 9 bases, there was a span of 15 bases. The CDR3 totals 13 residues. The CDR3 protein is CASRPRGFSIQYF. In DNA form, the CDR3 reads TGTGCCAGCAGGCCCCGGGGGTTCAGCATTCAGTACTTC.

This clonotype appeared a few times. V is TRBV12-3 or TRBV12-4 and J is TRBJ2-1; 7 bases are shared with TRBD1. The CDR3 is 15 residues long. Losses at the gene ends were 5 bases for V and 4 bases for J; bases not matched to a gene: 8. The CDR3 is CASSPDRARYNEQFF. CDR3 nucleotides: TGTGCCAGCAGTCCCGACAGGGCCCGATACAATGAGCAGTTCTTC.

This clonotype has only a few counts. CDR3 sequence (DNA): TGTGCCAGCAGCTTAGACAGGGCGTTGGAGACCCAGTACTTC. Encoded protein: CASSLDRALETQYF. This sequence joins TRBV7-2 and TRBJ2-5; D may be TRBD1 (6 bases). The V and J ends lost 1 base and 5 bases respectively, with 11 bases between them. CDR3 length equals 14 residues. CDR1 is SGHTA, CDR2 FQGNSA, per germline.

J is TRBJ2-2 and V is TRBV11-1, with D perhaps being TRBD1 or TRBD2 (5 bases each). The germline CDR1 and CDR2 sequences are SGHAT and FQDESV (reference sequence). This CDR3 is built from 19 residues. Trimming removed 7 bases at V and 1 base at J, with 25 bases between. CDR3 sequence: CASIFAGTGHLQNTGELFF. CDR3 nucleotides: TGTGCCAGCATCTTCGCCGGGACCGGGCACCTCCAGAACACCGGGGAGCTGTTTTTT.

Ten or more counts support this clonotype. The V call is TRBV7-2, the J call TRBJ1-2; perhaps TRBD1 as D (5 bases). Germline V gene sequence: CDR1 SGHTA, CDR2 FQGNSA. The V end was cut by 1 base, the J end by 6 bases, with 15 bases between. This CDR3 is built from 15 residues. CDR3 sequence (DNA): TGTGCCAGCAGCTTAGGAGGTGCCCGGACAAATGGCTACACCTTC. It specifies CASSLGGARTNGYTF.

There are a few counts of this clonotype. CDR3 amino acids: CSAAPPTGGGYEQYF. In nucleotides, the CDR3 is TGCAGTGCCGCCCCCCCCACAGGGGGCGGGTACGAGCAGTACTTC. The chain recombines TRBV20-1 with TRBJ2-7; 9 bases fit TRBD1. The CDR3 runs 15 residues. Looked up from germline, CDR1 is DFQATT and CDR2 is SNEGSKA (reference sequence). J gave up 4 bases and V 6 bases, and 13 bases lay outside the gene matches.

This clonotype was seen many times. This chain links TRBV28 with TRBJ2-5; 9 bases line up with TRBD1. The CDR3 totals 14 residues. V was clipped by 4 bases and J by 5 bases; unmatched bases: 5. Germline loops: CDR1 MDHEN, CDR2 SYDVKM. The CDR3 loop is CASSSRDRVETQYF. The DNA for the CDR3 is TGTGCCAGCAGTTCCCGGGACAGGGTTGAGACCCAGTACTTC.

This chain links TRBV5-6 with TRBJ2-1; unclear D gene. The CDR3 totals 16 residues. Germline CDR1 and CDR2: SGHDT and YYEEEE. The V end lost 3 bases, the J end lost 5 bases, and 18 bases lay between the germline ends. The CDR3 DNA follows: TGTGCCAGCAGCTCTGTGGGCCCCGTAAAAAACAATGAGCAGTTCTTC. This encodes CASSSVGPVKNNEQFF.

This chain connects TRBV30 to TRBJ2-7; D may match TRBD1 or TRBD2 (6 bases each). V shed 4 bases and J shed 4 bases, with 17 bases lying between them. The germline V gene has CDR1 GTSNPN and CDR2 SVGIG (reference sequence). The CDR3 totals 14 residues. The CDR3 nucleotides read TGTGCCTGGAACAAGGGGGGATTAGGGTACGAGCAGTACTTC. It codes for CAWNKGGLGYEQYF.

This clonotype has ten or more counts. The DNA for the CDR3 is TGTGCCAGCAGCGGGGCGCGGGGAAGGTCAGAGACCCAGTACTTC. Protein product: CASSGARGRSETQYF. J is TRBJ2-5 and V is TRBV7-2, with D possibly being TRBD2 (6 bases). V shed 5 bases and J shed 4 bases, with 17 bases lying between them. The CDR3 has 15 residues. Per the germline V gene, CDR1 is SGHTA and CDR2 is FQGNSA. The full variable domain, its missing parts supplied by reference TRBV7-2 and TRBJ2-5, is GAGVSQSPSNKVTEKGKDVELRCDPISGHTALYWYRQSLGQGLEFLIYFQGNSAPDKSGLPSDRFSAERTGGSVSTLTIQRTQQEDSAVYLCASSGARGRSETQYFGPGTRLLVL.

This clonotype was counted many times. The J gene is TRBJ2-2, the V gene TRBV12-3 or TRBV12-4; TRBD1 matches 8 bases. This CDR3 has 15 residues. The V gene end was trimmed by 6 bases and the J gene end by 4 bases; junction bases not matched to a gene: 7. The CDR3 reads CASRQRQGSTGELFF. The CDR3 nucleotides are TGTGCCAGCAGGCAGCGACAGGGGAGCACCGGGGAGCTGTTTTTT.

The chain is built from TRBV5-1 and TRBJ1-1; no reliable D call. The germline V and J ends were trimmed by 1 base and 2 bases, with 12 bases remaining between them. CDR3 size: 15 residues. Germline CDR1 reads SGHRS; CDR2 reads YFSETQ. This chain's CDR3 is CASSLWALANTEAFF. Written as DNA, the CDR3 is TGCGCCAGCAGCTTGTGGGCTTTAGCAAACACTGAAGCTTTCTTT. Looking up the rest from reference TRBV5-1 and TRBJ1-1 gives the full variable domain: KAGVTQTPRYLIKTRGQQVTLSCSPISGHRSVSWYQQTPGQGLQFLFEYFSETQRNKGNFPGRFSGRQFSNSRSEMNVSTLELGDSALYLCASSLWALANTEAFFGQGTRLTVV.